The 19 T cell receptor beta chains below were found in one sample sequenced in a study of blood T cells in healthy people across ages. The second PCR ran 7 to 11 cycles with a sample-barcoded 5' primer and J-beta primers. TCRdb fed the 5' RACE reads into MiXCR, producing one record per CDR3 protein. The sample lists approximately 1,700,000 distinct CDR3 sequences; more than 35% were seen once. Material: blood. These receptors originate from a human donor in good health.

This chain connects TRBV4-3 to TRBJ1-5, with unresolved D. The CDR3 is 16 amino acids. Germline values: CDR1 LGHNA, CDR2 YSLEER. The ends were cut back, 0 bases at V and 3 bases at J, with 12 bases in the middle. The CDR3 spells CASSQEIAVANQPQHF. The CDR3 nucleotides are TGCGCCAGCAGCCAAGAGATTGCCGTGGCCAATCAGCCCCAGCATTTT.

The V and J genes are TRBV6-2 or TRBV6-3 and TRBJ2-7; 7 bases line up with TRBD2. This CDR3 region has 14 residues. Losses at the gene ends were 7 bases for V and 3 bases for J; bases not matched to a gene: 9. The germline V gene has CDR1 MNHEY and CDR2 SVGEGT. The CDR3 region has the DNA TGTGCCAGCACCCCCATCGGGGAGGGCTACGAGCAGTACTTC. This sequence encodes CASTPIGEGYEQYF.

The chain is built from TRBV20-1 and TRBJ2-7; D is uncertain. V was cut by 3 bases and J by 4 bases, with 13 bases left in between. This CDR3 region has 13 residues. The germline CDR1 and CDR2 sequences are DFQATT and SNEGSKA (reference sequence). CDR3 sequence reads: CSAREVAEYEQYF. The CDR3 DNA is TGCAGTGCTAGGGAAGTAGCAGAATACGAGCAGTACTTC.

This sequence joins TRBV6-5 and TRBJ1-2; TRBD1 matches at 7 bases. Germline values: CDR1 MNHEY, CDR2 SVGAGI. The CDR3 spans 19 residues. V lost 0 bases and J lost 0; bases outside the gene matches: 13. In nucleotides, the CDR3 is TGTGCCAGCAGTTACTCATGGGATCCTGGGACAGATGCTAACTATGGCTACACCTTC. It is translated as CASSYSWDPGTDANYGYTF.

This clonotype appeared a few times. The genes are TRBV24-1 and TRBJ2-1; D unclear. Germline CDR1 KGHDR, CDR2 SFDVKD. The CDR3 runs to 13 residues. V was shortened by 1 base and J by 14 bases, with 14 bases between the two germline ends. The CDR3 DNA follows: TGTGCCACCAGTGATTTTAAGGGCGGAGAAAAGTTCTTC. Translating it yields CATSDFKGGEKFF.

The rearrangement links TRBV20-1 to TRBJ1-5, with D possibly being TRBD1 (5 bases). Per germline, CDR1 DFQATT and CDR2 SNEGSKA (reference sequence). V was cut by 3 bases and J by 7 bases, with 19 bases left in between. The CDR3 runs to 15 residues. CDR3 nucleotides: TGCAGTGCTAGTGCCGGGGACGGTGTAAGGCAGCCCCAGCATTTT. Amino acids: CSASAGDGVRQPQHF.

There are a few counts of this clonotype. The V call is TRBV5-6, the J call TRBJ2-7, with D perhaps matching TRBD1 (6 bases). The germline V gene encodes CDR1 SGHDT and CDR2 YYEEEE. V shed 0 bases and J shed 7 bases, with 11 bases lying between them. This CDR3 is 13 amino acids long. The CDR3 sequence: CASSLGGQREQYF. The CDR3 DNA sequence: TGTGCCAGCAGCTTGGGGGGACAAAGGGAGCAGTACTTC.

This clonotype came up a few times. The gene calls are TRBV5-1 and TRBJ2-4, with D tentatively TRBD2 (6 bases). The DNA end favors TRBJ2-7, so the J call may be wrong. This CDR3 comprises 13 residues. CDR1 is SGHRS and CDR2 is YFSETQ in the germline V gene. The CDR3 reads CASNNQGGDEQYF. CDR3 in DNA: TGCGCCAGCAATAATCAGGGAGGAGACGAGCAGTACTTC.

This chain uses TRBV6-6 with TRBJ2-3; 11 bases align to TRBD2. The V gene's germline CDR1 is MNHNY and CDR2 SVGAGI (reference sequence). V gave up 6 bases and J gave up 4 bases; unmatched junction bases: 3. The CDR3 is made up of 14 amino acids. The CDR3 nucleotides read TGTGCCAGCAGATCACTAGCGGGGGCAGATACGCAGTATTTT. Translated, it gives CASRSLAGADTQYF.

This chain joins TRBV7-2 and TRBJ1-1; unclear D gene. Germline V CDR1 and CDR2: SGHTA, FQGNSA. The CDR3 length is 13 residues. V lost 3 bases and J lost 7, with 12 bases in between. Written as DNA, the CDR3 is TGTGCCAGCAGCTTCAATTTAGGAGTTGAAGCTTTCTTT. Residues: CASSFNLGVEAFF.

On this clonotype itself: This may stem from a read error, because a much larger clone lies one nucleotide away. The chain combines TRBV6-5 with TRBJ2-5; D gene ambiguous. Germline values: CDR1 MNHEY, CDR2 SVGAGI. The CDR3 covers 14 residues. Trimming cost V 2 bases and J 1 base, with 8 bases left between them. The CDR3: CASSYARGQETQYF. The CDR3 DNA follows: TGTGCCAGCAGTTACGCCCGTGGCCAAGAGACCCAGTACTTC.

The chain employs TRBV6-1 and TRBJ1-2; 10 nucleotides line up with TRBD1. The CDR3 has 14 amino acids. Unmatched junction bases numbered 6, after V lost 3 bases and J lost 8 bases. CDR1 MNHNS and CDR2 SASEGT come from the germline V gene. The CDR3 sequence: CASSELTGGTGYTF. The CDR3, as DNA: TGTGCCAGCAGTGAGCTGACAGGGGGCACCGGCTACACCTTC.

The J gene is TRBJ1-5, the V gene TRBV2; D perhaps matches TRBD1 (5 bases). The CDR3 totals 18 residues. With 5 bases removed from V and 2 bases from J, the gap between germline ends came to 22 bases. The germline V gene encodes CDR1 SNHLY and CDR2 FYNNEI. The CDR3 reads CASSLGGGDLGGNQPQHF. Written as DNA, the CDR3 is TGTGCCAGCAGTCTAGGCGGCGGGGACCTAGGGGGCAATCAGCCCCAGCATTTT. The variable domain in full, with the rest retrieved from reference TRBV2 and TRBJ1-5, is EPEVTQTPSHQVTQMGQEVILRCVPISNHLYFYWYRQILGQKVEFLVSFYNNEISEKSEIFDDQFSVERPDGSNFTLKIRSTKLEDSAMYFCASSLGGGDLGGNQPQHFGDGTRLSIL.

The chain links TRBV7-3 to TRBJ2-7; tentatively, D is TRBD1 (6 bases). The J call may be wrong; the DNA end is better matched by TRBJ2-5. Germline V CDR1 and CDR2: SGHTA, FQGTGA. This CDR3 contains 15 residues. The CDR3 coding sequence is TGTGCCAGCAGCCCCGGGCCATTGACAGGCGAGACCCAGTACTTC. Translation gives CASSPGPLTGETQYF.

This clonotype was seen only once. The rearrangement links TRBV7-2 to TRBJ2-1; D might be TRBD1 (6 bases). The CDR3 is 17 amino acids. CDR1 and CDR2 (germline): SGHTA, FQGNSA. The V end was cut by 1 base, the J end by 10 bases, with 23 bases between. CDR3 DNA: TGTGCCAGCAGCTTAGGGGGCCAGGGGAACCTTGGGGACGAGCAGTTCTTC. It yields the protein CASSLGGQGNLGDEQFF.

V and J are TRBV9 and TRBJ2-6; unclear D gene. The length of the CDR3 is 17 residues. Deletions cut 4 bases from V and 0 bases from J, with 14 bases between. The germline V gene has CDR1 SGDLS and CDR2 YYNGEE. The CDR3 here is CASSFRHLTSGANVLTF. The CDR3 DNA is TGTGCCAGCAGCTTCCGACACCTGACCTCTGGGGCCAACGTCCTGACTTTC.

This CDR3 is CASRGTIGDTQYF. As DNA, the CDR3 is TGTGCCAGCAGGGGGACTATAGGAGATACGCAGTATTTT. The chain recombines TRBV12-3 or TRBV12-4 with TRBJ2-3; TRBD2 matches at 7 bases. CDR3 length equals 13 residues. The junction had 5 bases not matched to a gene; V was cut back by 6 bases and J by 5 bases.

This clonotype was detected a few times. The J gene is TRBJ1-2, the V gene TRBV4-2, with 8 nucleotides matching TRBD1. CDR3 length: 15 amino acids. Germline V lookup: CDR1 LGHNA, CDR2 YNFKEQ. The V and J ends lost 3 bases and 5 bases, in that order; junction bases with no gene match: 8. This chain's CDR3 is CASSHRTGLGYGYTF. CDR3 nucleotides: TGTGCCAGCAGCCACCGGACAGGGTTGGGGTATGGCTACACCTTC.

The chain recombines TRBV7-9 with TRBJ1-1; D gene uncertain. Trimming took off 2 bases at V and 4 bases at J, with 8 bases between the two ends. The germline CDR1 and CDR2 sequences are SEHNR and FQNEAQ (reference sequence). This CDR3 contains 13 residues. CDR3 in DNA: TGTGCCAGCAGCTTAAATGGAGCCACTGAAGCTTTCTTT. It encodes CASSLNGATEAFF.